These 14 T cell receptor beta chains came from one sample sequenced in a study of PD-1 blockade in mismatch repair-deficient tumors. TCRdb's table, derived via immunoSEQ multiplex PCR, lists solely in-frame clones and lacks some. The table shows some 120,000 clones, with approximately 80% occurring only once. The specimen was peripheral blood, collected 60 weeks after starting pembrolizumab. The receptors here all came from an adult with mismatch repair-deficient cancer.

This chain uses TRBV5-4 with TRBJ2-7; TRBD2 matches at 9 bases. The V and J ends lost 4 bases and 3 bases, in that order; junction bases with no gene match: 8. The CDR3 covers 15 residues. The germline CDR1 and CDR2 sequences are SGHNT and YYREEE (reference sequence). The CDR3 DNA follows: TGTGCCAGCAGCCCGGTATATAGCGGGAGCTACGAGCAGTACTTC. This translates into CASSPVYSGSYEQYF.

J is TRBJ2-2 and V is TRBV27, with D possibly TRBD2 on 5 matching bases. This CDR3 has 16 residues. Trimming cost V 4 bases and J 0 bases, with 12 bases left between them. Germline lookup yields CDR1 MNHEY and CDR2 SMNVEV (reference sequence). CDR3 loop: CASSSIRGSNTGELFF. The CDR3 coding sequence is TGTGCCAGCAGTTCTATACGGGGTTCGAACACCGGGGAGCTGTTTTTT.

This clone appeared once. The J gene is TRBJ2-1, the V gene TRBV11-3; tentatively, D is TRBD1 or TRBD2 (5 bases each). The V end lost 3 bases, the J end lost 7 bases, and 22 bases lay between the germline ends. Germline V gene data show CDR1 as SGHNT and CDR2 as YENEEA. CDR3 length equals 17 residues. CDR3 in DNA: TGTGCCAGCAGCTTCCCTTGGTTAGCTGGGACCCATAATGAGCAGTTCTTC. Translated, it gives CASSFPWLAGTHNEQFF.

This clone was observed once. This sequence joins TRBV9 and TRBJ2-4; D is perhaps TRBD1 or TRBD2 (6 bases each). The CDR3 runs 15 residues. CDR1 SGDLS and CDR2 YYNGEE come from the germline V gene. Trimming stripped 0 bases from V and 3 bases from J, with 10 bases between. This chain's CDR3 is CASSVEGGVKNIQYF. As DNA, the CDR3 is TGTGCCAGCAGCGTAGAGGGGGGAGTCAAAAACATTCAGTACTTC. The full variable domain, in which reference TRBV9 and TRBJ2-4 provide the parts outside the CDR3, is DSGVTQTPKHLITATGQRVTLRCSPRSGDLSVYWYQQSLDQGLQFLIQYYNGEERAKGNILERFSAQQFPDLHSELNLSSLELGDSALYFCASSVEGGVKNIQYFGAGTRLSVL.

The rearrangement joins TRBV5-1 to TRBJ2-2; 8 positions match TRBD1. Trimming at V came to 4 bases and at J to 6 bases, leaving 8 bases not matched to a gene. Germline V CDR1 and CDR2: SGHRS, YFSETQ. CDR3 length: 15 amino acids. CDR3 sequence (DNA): TGCGCCAGCAGCACGGACAGGGTCGGGGCCGGGGAGCTGTTTTTT. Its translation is CASSTDRVGAGELFF.

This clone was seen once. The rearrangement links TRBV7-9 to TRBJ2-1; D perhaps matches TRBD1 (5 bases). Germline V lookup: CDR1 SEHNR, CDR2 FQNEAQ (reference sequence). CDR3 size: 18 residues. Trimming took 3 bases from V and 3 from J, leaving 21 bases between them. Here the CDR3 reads CASSFDTRDSRYYNEQFF. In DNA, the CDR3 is TGTGCCAGCAGCTTCGACACCCGAGACAGTCGCTACTACAATGAGCAGTTCTTC.

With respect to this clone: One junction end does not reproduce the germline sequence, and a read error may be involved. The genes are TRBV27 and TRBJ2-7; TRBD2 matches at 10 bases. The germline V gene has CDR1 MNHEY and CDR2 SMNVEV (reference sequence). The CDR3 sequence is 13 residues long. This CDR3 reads CATSSGRSYEQYF. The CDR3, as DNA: TGTGCCACCAGTAGCGGGAGGTCCTACGAGCAGTACTTC.

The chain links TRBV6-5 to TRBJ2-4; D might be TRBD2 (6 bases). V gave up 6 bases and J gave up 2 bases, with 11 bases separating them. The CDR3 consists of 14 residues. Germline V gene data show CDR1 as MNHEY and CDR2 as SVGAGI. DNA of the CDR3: TGTGCCAGCAGCCAGGGACTTTCCAAAAACATTCAGTACTTC. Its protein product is CASSQGLSKNIQYF.

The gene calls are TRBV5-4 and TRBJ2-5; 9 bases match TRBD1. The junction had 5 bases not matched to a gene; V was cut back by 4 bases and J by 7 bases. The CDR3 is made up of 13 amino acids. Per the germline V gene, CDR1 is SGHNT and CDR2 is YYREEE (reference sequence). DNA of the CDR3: TGTGCCAGCAGCCGGGACAGGGACGGGACCCAGTACTTC. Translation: CASSRDRDGTQYF. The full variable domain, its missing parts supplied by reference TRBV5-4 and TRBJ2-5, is ETGVTQSPTHLIKTRGQQVTLRCSSQSGHNTVSWYQQALGQGPQFIFQYYREEENGRGNFPPRFSGLQFPNYSSELNVNALELDDSALYLCASSRDRDGTQYFGPGTRLLVL.

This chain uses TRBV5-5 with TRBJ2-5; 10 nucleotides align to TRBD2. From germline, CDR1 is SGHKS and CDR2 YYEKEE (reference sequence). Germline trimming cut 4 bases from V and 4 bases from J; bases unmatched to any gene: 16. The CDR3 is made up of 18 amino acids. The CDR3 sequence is CASSQSRASGSRRETQYF. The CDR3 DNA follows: TGTGCCAGCAGCCAAAGTAGGGCTAGCGGGAGTAGGAGAGAGACCCAGTACTTC.

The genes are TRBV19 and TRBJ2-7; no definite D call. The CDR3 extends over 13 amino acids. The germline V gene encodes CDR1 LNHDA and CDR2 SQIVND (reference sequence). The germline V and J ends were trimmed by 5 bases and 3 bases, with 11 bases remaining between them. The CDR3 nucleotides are TGTGCCAGTAGTTTTGGAATGGACTACGAGCAGTACTTC. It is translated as CASSFGMDYEQYF.

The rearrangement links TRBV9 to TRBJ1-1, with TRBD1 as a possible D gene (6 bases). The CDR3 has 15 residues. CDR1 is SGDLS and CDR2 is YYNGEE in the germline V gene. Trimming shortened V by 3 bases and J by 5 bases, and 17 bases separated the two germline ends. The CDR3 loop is CASSDGGGSGTEAFF. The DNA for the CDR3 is TGTGCCAGCAGCGACGGAGGGGGGTCGGGGACTGAAGCTTTCTTT.

The CDR3 bases are TGTGCCAGCAAGCTCTCTACGGTTTACAATGAGCAGTTCTTC. It encodes CASKLSTVYNEQFF. This sequence joins TRBV6-6 and TRBJ2-1; D gene unclear. The V end lost 7 bases, the J end lost 4 bases, and 14 bases lay between the germline ends. Germline loops: CDR1 MNHNY, CDR2 SVGAGI (reference sequence). This CDR3 comprises 14 residues.

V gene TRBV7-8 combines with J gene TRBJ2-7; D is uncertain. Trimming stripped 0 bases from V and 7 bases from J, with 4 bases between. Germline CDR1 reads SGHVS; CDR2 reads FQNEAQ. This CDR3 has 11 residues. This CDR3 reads CASSLAWEQYF. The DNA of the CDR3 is TGTGCCAGCAGCTTAGCGTGGGAGCAGTACTTC.